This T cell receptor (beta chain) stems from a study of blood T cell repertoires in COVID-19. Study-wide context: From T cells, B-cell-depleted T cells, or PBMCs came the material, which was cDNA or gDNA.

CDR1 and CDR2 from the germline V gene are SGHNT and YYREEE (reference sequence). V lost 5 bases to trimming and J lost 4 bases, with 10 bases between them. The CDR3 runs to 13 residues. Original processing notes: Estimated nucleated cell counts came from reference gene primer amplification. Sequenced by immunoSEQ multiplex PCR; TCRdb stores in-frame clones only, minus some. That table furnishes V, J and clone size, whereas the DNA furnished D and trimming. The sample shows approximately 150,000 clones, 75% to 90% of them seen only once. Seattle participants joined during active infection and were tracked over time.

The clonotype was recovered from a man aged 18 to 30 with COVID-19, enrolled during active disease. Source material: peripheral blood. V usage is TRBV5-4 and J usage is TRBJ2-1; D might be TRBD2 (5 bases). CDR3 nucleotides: TGTGCCAGCAGTCTCGGGATTTACAATGAGCAGTTCTTC. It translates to CASSLGIYNEQFF.